This T cell receptor (beta chain) stems from a study of T cells after yellow fever vaccination. TCRdb re-called the 5' RACE reads through MiXCR, storing one row per CDR3 protein. In the table there are some 260,000 distinct CDR3 sequences, roughly 5.6% of which are singletons. The V end lost 5 bases, the J end lost 2 bases, and 10 bases lay between the germline ends. CDR1 and CDR2 from the germline V gene are MNHEY and SMNVEV (reference sequence). The CDR3 length is 14 residues. The source material was CD4+ T cells sorted from PBMCs, sampled on the day of the yellow fever booster vaccination. The sequence was collected from a man between 18 and 35 years old who received the YFV17D yellow fever vaccine. This chain links TRBV27 with TRBJ1-5; D uncertain. The CDR3 loop reads CASSPFGGNQPQHF. CDR3 DNA sequence: TGTGCCAGCAGTCCCTTTGGGGGCAATCAGCCCCAGCATTTT.